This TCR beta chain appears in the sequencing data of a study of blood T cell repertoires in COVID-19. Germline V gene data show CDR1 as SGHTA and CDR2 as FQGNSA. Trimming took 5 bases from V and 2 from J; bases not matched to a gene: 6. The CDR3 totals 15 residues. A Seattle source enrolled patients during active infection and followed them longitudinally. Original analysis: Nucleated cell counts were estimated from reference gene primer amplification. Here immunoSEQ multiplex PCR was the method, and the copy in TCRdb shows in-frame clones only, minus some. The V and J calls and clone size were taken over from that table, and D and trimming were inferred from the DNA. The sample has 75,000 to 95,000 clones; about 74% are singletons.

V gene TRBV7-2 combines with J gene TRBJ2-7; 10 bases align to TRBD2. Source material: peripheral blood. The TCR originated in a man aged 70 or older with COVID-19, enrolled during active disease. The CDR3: CASSEGTSDTYEQYF. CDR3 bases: TGTGCCAGCAGCGAAGGGACTAGCGATACCTACGAGCAGTACTTC.